The sequence of this T cell receptor beta chain was determined in a study of blood T cell repertoires in COVID-19. As for the study in general: Whether acute or convalescent, the COVID-19 samples came from the United States, Italy and Spain. Nucleic acid was either cDNA or gDNA, and it came from T cells, B-cell-depleted T cells, or PBMCs.

V shed 7 bases and J shed 0 bases, with 11 bases lying between them. There are 13 residues in the CDR3. Looked up from germline, CDR1 is SGHKS and CDR2 is YYEKEE (reference sequence). Original methodology: Reference gene primers were amplified, and this amplification served to estimate nucleated cell counts. Clones were sequenced by immunoSEQ multiplex PCR, and TCRdb holds only the in-frame ones, with some missing. V, J and clone size are those of that table, while D and trimming were read from the DNA. The sample includes fewer than 300,000 clones, around 90% of them seen just once. This clonotype was sampled from a man aged 60 to 75 who had recovered from COVID-19. The sequenced material came from peripheral blood. V gene TRBV5-5 combines with J gene TRBJ2-7, with D possibly being TRBD1 (6 bases). The CDR3: CASLPGDSYEQYF. The CDR3 DNA reads as TGTGCCAGCCTCCCAGGGGACTCCTACGAGCAGTACTTC. The whole variable domain, remainder taken from reference TRBV5-5 and TRBJ2-7, is DAGVTQSPTHLIKTRGQQVTLRCSPISGHKSVSWYQQVLGQGPQFIFQYYEKEERGRGNFPDRFSARQFPNYSSELNVNALLLGDSALYLCASLPGDSYEQYFGPGTRLTVT.